This T cell receptor (beta chain) appears in the sequencing data of a study of T cells in Graves' hyperthyroidism and ophthalmopathy. With V trimmed by 6 bases and J by 4 bases, 5 bases remained unmatched. The germline gives CDR1 MNHEY, CDR2 SMNVEV (reference sequence). CDR3 length: 14 residues. TCR beta CDR3 region amplification was performed from RNA transcripts. Initially, a first-round RT-PCR of the TCR CDR3 employed the HTBI primer set. MiXCR, applied by TCRdb to the multiplex PCR reads, yields one record per CDR3 protein. The repertoire includes about 640,000 distinct CDR3 sequences, around 21% of them detected once, and about 35% sits in the top ten.

The sequenced sample was blood. The chain is built from TRBV27 and TRBJ2-2; 7 bases map to TRBD1. The receptor comes from a young man with Graves' ophthalmopathy. CDR3 protein: CASRDRKITGELFF. The CDR3 coding sequence is TGTGCCAGCAGGGACAGGAAAATCACCGGGGAGCTGTTTTTT.